These T cell receptor beta chains were read from a single sample in a study of blood T cell repertoires in COVID-19. Only in-frame clones appear in the TCRdb table, and some are missing; sequencing was by immunoSEQ multiplex PCR. The sample includes under 60,000 clones, 65% to 85% of them seen just once. Material: peripheral blood. Source of these receptors: a human donor in a cohort sampled during active COVID-19. CDR3s include the opening cysteine and the closing phenylalanine or tryptophan. Each record gives: D gene, J gene, clone size, V gene, CDR3 protein, CDR3 DNA. A D gene is named only where the DNA matches it firmly. Only part of the rows carry a size: once, few, many, or a class if the clone is expanded.

>NA|TRBJ2-5|NA|TRBV7-8
CASSSAQGGKTQYF
TGTGCCAGCAGCTCCGCACAGGGCGGAAAGACCCAGTACTTC
>TRBD1|TRBJ1-6|NA|TRBV30
CAWSDGTGANSPLHF
TGTGCCTGGAGTGACGGGACAGGGGCAAATTCACCCCTCCACTTT
>NA|TRBJ1-4|NA|TRBV5-1
CASSFYQGTNEKLFF
TGCGCCAGCAGCTTTTACCAGGGGACTAATGAAAAACTGTTTTTT
>NA|TRBJ2-3|NA|TRBV11-2
CASSLDLAGDTQYF
TGTGCCAGCAGCTTAGATTTAGCCGGAGATACGCAGTATTTT
>NA|TRBJ2-1|NA|TRBV5-6
CASSPRRVLSYNEQFF
TGTGCCAGCAGTCCTAGGAGGGTTTTATCCTACAATGAGCAGTTCTTC
>NA|TRBJ1-1|once|TRBV14
CASSLQSNTEAFF
TGTGCCAGCAGCCTACAGTCAAACACTGAAGCTTTCTTT
>NA|TRBJ1-1|NA|TRBV14
CASSLGSGRVNTEAFF
TGTGCCAGCAGCCTAGGGTCCGGCAGGGTGAACACTGAAGCTTTCTTT
>TRBD1|TRBJ1-6|NA|TRBV18
CASSPAPITGGRGSPLHF
TGTGCCAGCTCACCAGCTCCAATTACAGGGGGCAGGGGGTCACCCCTCCACTTT
>NA|TRBJ1-2|NA|TRBV24-1
CATSEAGGYGYTF
TGTGCCACCAGTGAAGCGGGGGGGTATGGCTACACCTTC
>TRBD1|TRBJ1-2|once|TRBV29-1
CSVGDRENYGYTF
TGCAGCGTAGGGGACAGGGAAAACTATGGCTACACCTTC
>TRBD1|TRBJ2-2|few|TRBV13
CASSSSLGQGINTGELFF
TGTGCCAGCAGCTCGTCGTTGGGACAGGGTATCAACACCGGGGAGCTGTTTTTT
>NA|TRBJ2-1|once|TRBV14
CASSQTGLGQFF
TGTGCCAGCAGCCAAACAGGGTTAGGGCAGTTCTTC
>TRBD2|TRBJ2-1|NA|TRBV5-8
CATLGTSGPYYNEQFF
TGTGCCACCCTAGGGACTAGCGGCCCCTACTACAATGAGCAGTTCTTC
>NA|TRBJ1-2|NA|TRBV19
CASSIRQNYGYTF
TGTGCCAGTAGTATACGCCAGAACTATGGCTACACCTTC
>NA|TRBJ2-7|NA|TRBV14
CASSPDTFYEQYF
TGTGCCAGCAGCCCGGACACCTTCTACGAGCAGTACTTC
>TRBD1|TRBJ1-2|NA|TRBV5-6
CASSLLDRGSYGYTF
TGTGCCAGCAGTTTATTGGACAGGGGTTCTTATGGCTACACCTTC
>NA|TRBJ1-1|NA|TRBV2
CATSYRNTEAFF
TGTGCCACCTCTTACAGAAACACTGAAGCTTTCTTT
>TRBD2|TRBJ2-3|NA|TRBV5-1
CASSPRSGGRTDTQYF
TGCGCCAGCAGCCCCAGGAGCGGGGGAAGAACAGATACGCAGTATTTT
>TRBD1|TRBJ1-2|once|TRBV6-5
CASGQGANYGYTF
TGTGCCAGCGGACAGGGGGCTAACTATGGCTACACCTTC
>NA|TRBJ2-5|NA|TRBV11-3
CASSLDTGTQYF
TGTGCCAGCAGCTTAGATACGGGGACCCAGTACTTC
>NA|TRBJ2-7|NA|TRBV2
CASRVQVTTYEQYF
TGTGCCAGCAGGGTACAGGTAACTACCTACGAGCAGTACTTC
>TRBD2|TRBJ2-3|NA|TRBV7-2
CASSPAGTSTDTQYF
TGTGCCAGCAGCCCAGCGGGGACTAGCACAGATACGCAGTATTTT
>NA|TRBJ1-1|NA|TRBV28
CASGTAQLTEAFF
TGTGCCAGCGGCACGGCACAGTTGACTGAAGCTTTCTTT
>NA|TRBJ1-2|NA|TRBV3-1/TRBV3-2
CASSQARGGFYGYTF
TGTGCCAGCAGCCAAGCCAGAGGCGGTTTCTATGGCTACACCTTC
>TRBD2|TRBJ2-1|NA|TRBV7-9
CASSPKLRLAGGRNEQFF
TGTGCCAGCAGCCCAAAGCTTCGACTAGCGGGGGGGAGGAATGAGCAGTTCTTC
>NA|TRBJ1-2|NA|TRBV21-1
CASSRYGEGRYGYTF
TGTGCCAGCAGCAGGTATGGGGAGGGTCGGTATGGCTACACCTTC
>TRBD1|TRBJ2-2|NA|TRBV12-3/TRBV12-4
CASSQNRGGELFF
TGTGCCAGCAGCCAGAACAGGGGCGGGGAGCTGTTTTTT
>TRBD2|TRBJ2-1|NA|TRBV30
CAWSEVRGDEQFF
TGTGCCTGGAGTGAAGTGCGGGGGGATGAGCAGTTCTTC
>TRBD2|TRBJ2-5|NA|TRBV7-3
CASSPAGGRETQYF
TGTGCCAGCAGCCCAGCGGGGGGCCGGGAGACCCAGTACTTC
>TRBD2|TRBJ2-3|NA|TRBV7-9
CASSPSGGTDTQYF
TGTGCCAGCAGCCCCAGCGGGGGTACAGATACGCAGTATTTT
>NA|TRBJ2-2|NA|TRBV18
CASSFLITANTGELFF
TGTGCCAGCTCATTTTTGATTACAGCGAACACCGGGGAGCTGTTTTTT
>NA|TRBJ2-7|few|TRBV12-2
CASRLIPGGGTRYEQYF
TGTGCAAGTCGCTTAATTCCGGGCGGGGGGACTAGGTACGAGCAGTACTTC
>TRBD2|TRBJ2-2|NA|TRBV10-3
CAIRGTSGGPNTGELFF
TGTGCCATCCGGGGAACTAGCGGGGGCCCGAACACCGGGGAGCTGTTTTTT
>TRBD2|TRBJ2-7|many|TRBV14
CASSSPLANSYEQYF
TGTGCCAGCAGCTCCCCACTAGCGAACTCCTACGAGCAGTACTTC
>TRBD1|TRBJ1-2|NA|TRBV7-2
CASSTATGVLSNYGYTF
TGTGCCAGCAGCACCGCTACAGGGGTTCTCTCCAACTATGGCTACACCTTC
>NA|TRBJ1-3|NA|TRBV13
CASSLGGVYSGNTIYF
TGTGCCAGCAGCTTAGGCGGAGTCTACTCTGGAAACACCATATATTTT
>NA|TRBJ1-2|NA|TRBV5-1
CASSSQGYGYTF
TGCGCCAGCAGCTCCCAGGGATATGGCTACACCTTC
>TRBD1|TRBJ1-6|few|TRBV2
CASSQRGQGSSPLHF
TGTGCCAGCAGTCAGAGGGGACAGGGGAGCTCACCCCTCCACTTT
>TRBD2|TRBJ2-7|NA|TRBV13
CASSFQRGGRHEQYF
TGTGCCAGCAGCTTTCAGCGGGGGGGCCGGCACGAGCAGTACTTC
>TRBD2|TRBJ2-1|NA|TRBV11-3
CASSAKRGAFYNEQFF
TGTGCCAGCAGCGCTAAGCGGGGGGCATTTTACAATGAGCAGTTCTTC